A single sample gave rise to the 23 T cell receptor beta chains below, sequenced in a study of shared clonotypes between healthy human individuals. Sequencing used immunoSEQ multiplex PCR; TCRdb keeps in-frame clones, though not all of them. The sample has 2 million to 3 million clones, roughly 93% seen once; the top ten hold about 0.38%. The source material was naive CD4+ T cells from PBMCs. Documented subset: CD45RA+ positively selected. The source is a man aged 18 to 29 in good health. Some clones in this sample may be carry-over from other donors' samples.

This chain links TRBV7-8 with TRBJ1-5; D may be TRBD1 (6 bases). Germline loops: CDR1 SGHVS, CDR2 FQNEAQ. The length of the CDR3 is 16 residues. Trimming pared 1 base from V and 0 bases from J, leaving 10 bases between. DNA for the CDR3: TGTGCCAGCAGCTTAGGGCAGGGGTTTAGCAATCAGCCCCAGCATTTT. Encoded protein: CASSLGQGFSNQPQHF.

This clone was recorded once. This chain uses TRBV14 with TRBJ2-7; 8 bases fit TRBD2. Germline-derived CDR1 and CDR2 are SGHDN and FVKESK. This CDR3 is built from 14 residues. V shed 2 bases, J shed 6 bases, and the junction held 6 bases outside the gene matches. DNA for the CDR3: TGTGCCAGCAGCCAATCCGGGACTAGTGGCGAGCAGTACTTC. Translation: CASSQSGTSGEQYF.

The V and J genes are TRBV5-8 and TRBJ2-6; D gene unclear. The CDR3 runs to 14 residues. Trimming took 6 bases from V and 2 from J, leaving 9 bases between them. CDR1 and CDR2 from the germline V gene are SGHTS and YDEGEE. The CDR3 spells CASTIDPGANVLTF. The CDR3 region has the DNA TGTGCCAGCACCATAGACCCTGGGGCCAACGTCCTGACTTTC.

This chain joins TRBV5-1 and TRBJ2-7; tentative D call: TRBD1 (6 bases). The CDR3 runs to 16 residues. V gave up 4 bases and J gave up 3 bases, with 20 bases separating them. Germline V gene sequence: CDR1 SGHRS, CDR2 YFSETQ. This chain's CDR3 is CASSVEQGGGNYEQYF. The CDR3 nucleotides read TGCGCCAGCAGCGTCGAACAGGGTGGGGGAAACTACGAGCAGTACTTC.

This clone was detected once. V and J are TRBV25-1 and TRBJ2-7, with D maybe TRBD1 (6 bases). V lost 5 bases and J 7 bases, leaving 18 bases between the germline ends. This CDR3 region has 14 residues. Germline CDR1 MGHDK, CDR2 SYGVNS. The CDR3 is CASSTGTRGSEQYF. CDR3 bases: TGTGCCAGCAGTACCGGGACACGGGGATCGGAGCAGTACTTC.

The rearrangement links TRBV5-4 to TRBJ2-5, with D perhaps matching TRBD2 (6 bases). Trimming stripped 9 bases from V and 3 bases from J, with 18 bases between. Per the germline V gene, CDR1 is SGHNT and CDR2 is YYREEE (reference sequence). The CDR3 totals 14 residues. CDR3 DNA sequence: TGTGCCACCTCCCCCCGGGACTTAAAAGAGACCCAGTACTTC. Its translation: CATSPRDLKETQYF.

This CDR3 is CASSLRQMNTEAFF. CDR3 bases: TGTGCCAGCAGCTTAAGACAGATGAACACTGAAGCTTTCTTT. This chain connects TRBV7-6 to TRBJ1-1, with D perhaps TRBD1 (5 bases). The CDR3 contains 14 residues. Looked up from germline, CDR1 is SGHVS and CDR2 is FNYEAQ. Deletions cut 2 bases from V and 0 bases from J, with 7 bases between.

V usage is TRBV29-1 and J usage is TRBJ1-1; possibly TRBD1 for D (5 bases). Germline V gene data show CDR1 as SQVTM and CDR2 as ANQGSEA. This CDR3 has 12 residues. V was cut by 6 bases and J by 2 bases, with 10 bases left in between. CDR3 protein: CSVNQGNTEAFF. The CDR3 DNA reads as TGCAGCGTGAATCAGGGAAACACTGAAGCTTTCTTT.

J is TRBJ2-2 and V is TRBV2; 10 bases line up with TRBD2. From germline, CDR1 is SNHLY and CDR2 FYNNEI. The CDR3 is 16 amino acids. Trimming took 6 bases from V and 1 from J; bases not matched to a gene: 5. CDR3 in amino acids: CASRGPSGRNTGELFF. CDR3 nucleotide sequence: TGTGCCAGCAGGGGCCCTAGCGGGAGGAACACCGGGGAGCTGTTTTTT.

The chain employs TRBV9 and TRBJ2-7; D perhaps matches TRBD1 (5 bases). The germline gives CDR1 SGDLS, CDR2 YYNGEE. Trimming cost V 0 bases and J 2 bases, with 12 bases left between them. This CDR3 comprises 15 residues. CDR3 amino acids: CASSVDAGNTYEQYF. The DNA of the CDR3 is TGTGCCAGCAGCGTAGATGCAGGGAACACCTACGAGCAGTACTTC.

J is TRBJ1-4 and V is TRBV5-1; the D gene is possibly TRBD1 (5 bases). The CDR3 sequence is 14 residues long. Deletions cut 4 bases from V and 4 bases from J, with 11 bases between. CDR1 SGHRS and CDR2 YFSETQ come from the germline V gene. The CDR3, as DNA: TGCGCCAGCAGCCCACGACAGCTTAATGAAAAACTGTTTTTT. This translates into CASSPRQLNEKLFF. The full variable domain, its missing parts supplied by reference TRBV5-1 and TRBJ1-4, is KAGVTQTPRYLIKTRGQQVTLSCSPISGHRSVSWYQQTPGQGLQFLFEYFSETQRNKGNFPGRFSGRQFSNSRSEMNVSTLELGDSALYLCASSPRQLNEKLFFGSGTQLSVL.

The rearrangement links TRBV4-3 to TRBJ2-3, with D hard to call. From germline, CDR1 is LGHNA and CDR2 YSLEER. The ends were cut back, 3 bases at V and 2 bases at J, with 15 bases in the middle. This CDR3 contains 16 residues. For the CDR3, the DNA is TGCGCCAGCAGCCATGGGAACGGGCCTTTCACAGATACGCAGTATTTT. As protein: CASSHGNGPFTDTQYF.

Here the CDR3 DNA reads TGTGCCAGCAGTAGCGGGTCAGTCTACAATGAGCAGTTCTTC. Amino acids: CASSSGSVYNEQFF. The V call is TRBV6-5, the J call TRBJ2-1, with D perhaps matching TRBD2 (6 bases). Trimming left V 5 bases short and J 3 bases short, with 11 bases between. In germline, CDR1 is MNHEY, CDR2 SVGAGI. The CDR3 has 14 residues.

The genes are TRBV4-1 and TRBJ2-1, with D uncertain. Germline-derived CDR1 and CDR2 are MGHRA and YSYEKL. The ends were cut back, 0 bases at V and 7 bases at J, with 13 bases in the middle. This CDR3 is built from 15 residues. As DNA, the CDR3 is TGCGCCAGCAGCCAAGATTCTCTAGAATGGAATGAGCAGTTCTTC. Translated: CASSQDSLEWNEQFF.

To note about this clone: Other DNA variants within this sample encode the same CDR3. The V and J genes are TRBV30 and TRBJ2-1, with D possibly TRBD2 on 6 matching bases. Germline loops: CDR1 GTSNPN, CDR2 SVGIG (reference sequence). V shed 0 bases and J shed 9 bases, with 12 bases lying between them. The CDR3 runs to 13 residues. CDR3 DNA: TGTGCCTGGAGTGTACAACTAGCTGGTGAGCAGTTCTTC. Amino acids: CAWSVQLAGEQFF.

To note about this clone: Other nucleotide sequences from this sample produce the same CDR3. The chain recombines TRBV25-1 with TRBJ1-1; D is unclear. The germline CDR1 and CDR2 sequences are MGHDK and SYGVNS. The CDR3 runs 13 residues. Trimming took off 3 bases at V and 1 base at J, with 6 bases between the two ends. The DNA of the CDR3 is TGTGCCAGCAGTGAGGCCGGGAACACTGAAGCTTTCTTT. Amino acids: CASSEAGNTEAFF.

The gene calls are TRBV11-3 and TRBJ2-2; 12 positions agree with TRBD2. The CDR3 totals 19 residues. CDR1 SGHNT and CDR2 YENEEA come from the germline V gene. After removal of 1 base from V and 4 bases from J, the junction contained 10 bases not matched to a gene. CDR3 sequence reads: CASSLGGWTSGNRTGELFF. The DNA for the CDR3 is TGTGCCAGCAGCTTAGGGGGGTGGACTAGCGGGAACCGCACCGGGGAGCTGTTTTTT. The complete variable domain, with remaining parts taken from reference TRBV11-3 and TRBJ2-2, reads EAGVVQSPRYKIIEKKQPVAFWCNPISGHNTLYWYLQNLGQGPELLIRYENEEAVDDSQLPKDRFSAERLKGVDSTLKIQPAELGDSAVYLCASSLGGWTSGNRTGELFFGEGSRLTVL.

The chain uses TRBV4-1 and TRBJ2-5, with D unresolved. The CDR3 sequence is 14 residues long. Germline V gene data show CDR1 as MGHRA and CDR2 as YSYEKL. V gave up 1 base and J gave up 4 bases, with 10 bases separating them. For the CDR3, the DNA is TGCGCCAGCAGCCAAGGGCCAGCTCGAGAGACCCAGTACTTC. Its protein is CASSQGPARETQYF.

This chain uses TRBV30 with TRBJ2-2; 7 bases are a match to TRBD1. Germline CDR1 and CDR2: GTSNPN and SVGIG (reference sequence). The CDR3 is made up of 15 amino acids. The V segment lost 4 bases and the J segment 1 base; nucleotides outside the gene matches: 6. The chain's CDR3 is CAWMLRGLNTGELFF. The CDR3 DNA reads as TGTGCCTGGATGCTAAGGGGGCTGAACACCGGGGAGCTGTTTTTT.

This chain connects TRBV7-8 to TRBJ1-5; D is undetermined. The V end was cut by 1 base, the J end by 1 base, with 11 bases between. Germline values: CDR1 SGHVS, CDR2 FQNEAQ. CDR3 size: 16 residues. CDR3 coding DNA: TGTGCCAGCAGCTTAGGGGCGGCCAGGAGCAATCAGCCCCAGCATTTT. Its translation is CASSLGAARSNQPQHF.

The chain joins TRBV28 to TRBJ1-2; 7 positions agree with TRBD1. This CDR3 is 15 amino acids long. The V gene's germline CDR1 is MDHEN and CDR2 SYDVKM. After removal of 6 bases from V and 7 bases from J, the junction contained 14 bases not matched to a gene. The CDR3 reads CASSETGVGSGGYTF. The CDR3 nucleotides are TGTGCCAGCAGCGAAACAGGGGTGGGGTCTGGTGGCTACACCTTC.

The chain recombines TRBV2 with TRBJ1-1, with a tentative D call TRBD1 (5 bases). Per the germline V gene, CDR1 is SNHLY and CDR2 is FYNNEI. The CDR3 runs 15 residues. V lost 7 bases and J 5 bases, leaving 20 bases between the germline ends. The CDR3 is CASMGKGTSSTEAFF. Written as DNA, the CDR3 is TGTGCCAGCATGGGGAAGGGGACCTCGAGTACTGAAGCTTTCTTT. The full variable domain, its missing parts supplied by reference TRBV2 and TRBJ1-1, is EPEVTQTPSHQVTQMGQEVILRCVPISNHLYFYWYRQILGQKVEFLVSFYNNEISEKSEIFDDQFSVERPDGSNFTLKIRSTKLEDSAMYFCASMGKGTSSTEAFFGQGTRLTVV.

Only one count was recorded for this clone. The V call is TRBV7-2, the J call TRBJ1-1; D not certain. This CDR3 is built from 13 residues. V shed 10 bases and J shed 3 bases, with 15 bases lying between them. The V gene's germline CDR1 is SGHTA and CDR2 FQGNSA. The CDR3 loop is CATTVTGDTEAFF. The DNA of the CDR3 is TGTGCCACTACCGTTACGGGAGACACTGAAGCTTTCTTT.